These T cell receptor beta chains were read from a single sample in a study of cytomegalovirus exposure and HLA in healthy donors. Here immunoSEQ multiplex PCR was the method, and the copy in TCRdb shows in-frame clones only, minus some. The sample yields roughly 110,000 clones, roughly 82% seen once. Source material: PBMCs. The receptors originated from a man in his forties or fifties in good health and CMV-seropositive. Each CDR3 is given with its conserved first and last residue. A D gene is named only where the DNA matches it firmly. Clone size is not always given. Where it is, it says once, few, many or a class for expanded clones.

TRBV25-1	TRBD1	TRBJ2-5	-	CATSYRDREETQYF	TGTGCCACCAGTTACCGGGACAGGGAAGAGACCCAGTACTTC
TRBV5-6	-	TRBJ2-7	-	CASSFSGPYSYEQYF	TGTGCCAGCAGCTTCAGCGGACCCTATTCCTACGAGCAGTACTTC
TRBV27	TRBD1	TRBJ1-5	-	CARPSGGGQPQHF	TGTGCCAGACCATCAGGGGGCGGTCAGCCCCAGCATTTT
TRBV25-1	-	TRBJ1-3	-	CASSPGAGNTIYF	TGTGCCAGCAGTCCAGGGGCAGGAAACACCATATATTTT
TRBV7-6	TRBD2	TRBJ2-2	-	CASSYKRLAGDTGELFF	TGTGCCAGCAGCTACAAAAGACTAGCGGGGGACACCGGGGAGCTGTTTTTT
TRBV28	TRBD1	TRBJ2-7	-	CASSSGTGTYEQYF	TGTGCCAGCAGTTCCGGGACAGGAACCTACGAGCAGTACTTC
TRBV7-4	-	TRBJ2-1	once	CASSRWQGREKNEQFF	TGTGCCAGCAGTCGCTGGCAGGGGAGGGAAAAAAATGAGCAGTTCTTC
TRBV25-1	-	TRBJ1-2	-	CASSEMGRYGYTF	TGTGCCAGCAGTGAAATGGGGAGGTATGGCTACACCTTC
TRBV7-2	-	TRBJ1-2	-	CASSLVAGGYTF	TGTGCCAGCAGCTTAGTTGCGGGCGGCTACACCTTC
TRBV7-9	-	TRBJ1-2	-	CASSTRGRGYTF	TGTGCCAGCAGCACCCGGGGGAGAGGCTACACCTTC
TRBV11-3	TRBD1	TRBJ2-1	-	CASGLRGAGGHNEQFF	TGTGCCAGCGGCTTACGCGGGGCAGGGGGCCACAATGAGCAGTTCTTC
TRBV30	-	TRBJ1-3	-	CAWSAKQGIGNTIYF	TGTGCCTGGAGTGCAAAACAGGGTATCGGAAACACCATATATTTT
TRBV28	-	TRBJ1-1	-	CASTAGVTEAFF	TGTGCCAGCACGGCGGGGGTCACTGAAGCTTTCTTT
TRBV19	-	TRBJ2-7	-	CASSLGEAYEQYF	TGTGCCAGTAGCCTAGGGGAGGCCTACGAGCAGTACTTC
TRBV28	-	TRBJ2-1	-	CASRRAGTKQFF	TGTGCCAGCAGGAGGGCCGGGACAAAGCAGTTCTTC
TRBV18	TRBD1	TRBJ1-2	once	CASSRTGGVGYGYTF	TGTGCCAGCTCACGCACAGGGGGCGTGGGGTATGGCTACACCTTC
TRBV5-1	TRBD1	TRBJ2-5	-	CASSVGTEETQYF	TGCGCCAGCAGCGTAGGGACAGAAGAGACCCAGTACTTC
TRBV28	-	TRBJ1-1	few	CASSFGGKTDTEAFF	TGTGCCAGCAGTTTCGGGGGAAAGACGGACACTGAAGCTTTCTTT
TRBV9	-	TRBJ2-1	-	CASSGLNEQFF	TGTGCCAGCAGCGGTCTCAATGAGCAGTTCTTC
TRBV6-5	-	TRBJ2-6	-	CASSRDTANVLTF	TGTGCCAGCAGTAGGGACACGGCCAACGTCCTGACTTTC
TRBV18	-	TRBJ2-7	few	CASSPKDFYEQYF	TGTGCCAGCTCACCAAAAGACTTCTACGAGCAGTACTTC
TRBV5-1	TRBD1	TRBJ2-7	-	CASSLEVGTVTYEQYF	TGCGCCAGCAGCTTGGAGGTAGGGACAGTTACCTACGAGCAGTACTTC
TRBV18	TRBD1	TRBJ2-7	-	CASSSGQHYEQYF	TGTGCCAGCTCCTCGGGACAGCACTACGAGCAGTACTTC
TRBV5-4	TRBD2	TRBJ2-3	-	CASSLEAGGSTDTQYF	TGTGCCAGCAGCTTGGAAGCGGGGGGTAGCACAGATACGCAGTATTTT
TRBV27	-	TRBJ2-7	-	CASTWDLGTPYEQYF	TGTGCCAGCACCTGGGACCTAGGGACTCCCTACGAGCAGTACTTC
TRBV28	TRBD1	TRBJ1-1	-	CASSGTDTEAFF	TGTGCCAGCAGTGGGACAGACACTGAAGCTTTCTTT
TRBV5-1	-	TRBJ2-7	-	CASSQRLTNSYEQYF	TGCGCCAGCAGCCAGCGACTGACTAACTCCTACGAGCAGTACTTC